The next 5 T cell receptor beta chains were all read from a single sample in a study of early T cells in non-severe SARS-CoV-2 infection. Each CDR3 protein gets one entry after TCRdb re-called the 5' RACE reads with MiXCR. The sample consists of fewer than 30,000 distinct CDR3 sequences, 5.3% of them appearing once. The sequencing input was whole blood. Receptors originate from an adult who was a healthcare worker with PCR-confirmed SARS-CoV-2 infection or an uninfected control (not recorded which).

This clonotype came up many times. Written as DNA, the CDR3 is TGTGCCAGCAGTCATACAGGGGTAGCCACTGAAGCTTTCTTT. This sequence encodes CASSHTGVATEAFF. This chain uses TRBV27 with TRBJ1-1; 7 bases are shared with TRBD1. The CDR3 is 14 amino acids. In germline, CDR1 is MNHEY, CDR2 SMNVEV (reference sequence). V trimming: 5 bases; J trimming: 4 bases; junction bases outside the gene matches: 7.

As DNA, the CDR3 is TGTGCCAGCAGAGAGGCCAGGGGCGGTTTTGAAAAACTGTTTTTT. Translating it yields CASREARGGFEKLFF. The V call is TRBV6-5, the J call TRBJ1-4; D perhaps matches TRBD1 (6 bases). The CDR3 has 15 residues. The V gene's germline CDR1 is MNHEY and CDR2 SVGAGI. V was cut by 6 bases and J by 7 bases, with 18 bases left in between.

This clonotype has at least ten counts. This chain links TRBV4-3 with TRBJ1-2; D gene ambiguous. Trimming took 0 bases from V and 2 from J, leaving 10 bases between them. Germline lookup yields CDR1 LGHNA and CDR2 YSLEER. The CDR3 totals 15 residues. CDR3 residues: CASSQEVGPNYGYTF. CDR3 in DNA: TGCGCCAGCAGCCAAGAGGTCGGACCGAACTATGGCTACACCTTC.

This clonotype has just a few counts. This chain connects TRBV29-1 to TRBJ1-2; 7 bases align to TRBD1. The CDR3 has 12 amino acids. Germline-derived CDR1 and CDR2 are SQVTM and ANQGSEA. With V trimmed by 6 bases and J by 8 bases, 9 bases remained unmatched. The CDR3 sequence: CSVNGQAWGYTF. CDR3 in DNA: TGCAGCGTGAACGGACAGGCTTGGGGCTACACCTTC. Variable domain in full (rest from reference TRBV29-1 and TRBJ1-2): SAVISQKPSRDICQRGTSLTIQCQVDSQVTMMFWYRQQPGQSLTLIATANQGSEATYESGFVIDKFPISRPNLTFSTLTVSNMSPEDSSIYLCSVNGQAWGYTFGSGTRLTVV.

At least ten counts were recorded for this clonotype. The chain uses TRBV5-4 and TRBJ1-2; D not resolved. CDR3 size: 16 residues. The V and J ends lost 6 bases and 0 bases respectively, with 18 bases between them. Looked up from germline, CDR1 is SGHNT and CDR2 is YYREEE (reference sequence). The CDR3 coding sequence is TGTGCCAGCACCCTGGGAGAGTCGCTAACTAACTATGGCTACACCTTC. Its protein is CASTLGESLTNYGYTF.